This T cell receptor beta chain was retrieved from a study of cytomegalovirus exposure and HLA in healthy donors. Whole-study results and caveats: In an earlier analysis, most TCR beta V segments were productive about 87% or about 30% of the time. Cytomegalovirus association was listed for under 200 TCR beta chains. Reportedly, fewer N-insertions than the approximately 690-donor mean appeared in an Asian-associated ancestry cluster in a later analysis.

V lost 1 base and J 11 bases, leaving 14 bases between the germline ends. This CDR3 comprises 14 residues. The V gene's germline CDR1 is SGHTA and CDR2 FQGNSA. In regard to this clone: Its antigen is as yet unknown.

The primer mix had 60 Vbeta and 13 Jbeta primers. Clones were read by immunoSEQ multiplex PCR, and TCRdb kept only the in-frame ones, dropping some. This table has some 200,000 clones, over 70% appearing once. What was sequenced was PBMCs. The chain has TRBV7-2 and TRBJ1-4, with unresolved D. The receptor was isolated from a woman aged 55-75 years in good health and CMV-seropositive. CDR3 DNA: TGTGCCAGCAGCTTAGAATATAGCCGCGGGAAACTGTTTTTT. It yields the protein CASSLEYSRGKLFF.